The entry below describes one TCR beta chain. Its antigen is not known. This entry comes from a study of beta chain features in type 1 diabetes. Turning to the study itself: Similarity in age, gender and cell yields was seen between patients and healthy donors. General study results and limits: In every one of the four CD4+ subsets, TCRB CDR3s were moderately but significantly shorter in Type 1 diabetes patients. The naive, central memory and Treg TCRB repertoires looked more alike in patients than they did in healthy donors.

The whole isolated RNA underwent reverse transcription, so sequencing captured expressed TCRB transcripts. TCRdb's copy holds only in-frame clones and misses some; the assay was immunoSEQ multiplex PCR. This sample yields around 710,000 clones, of which 12% are seen a single time; 0.095% to 0.15% belongs to the top ten. Material for sequencing was naive CD4+ T cells from blood. This receptor was obtained from a man aged 30-40 years with type 1 diabetes.

DNA of the CDR3: TGCAGCGTTGAACACTCCCACGGGGATGGCTACACCTTC. It specifies CSVEHSHGDGYTF. The J gene is TRBJ1-2, the V gene TRBV29-1; D not certain. V shed 2 bases and J shed 6 bases, with 13 bases lying between them. CDR1 SQVTM and CDR2 ANQGSEA come from the germline V gene. The CDR3 has 13 residues.